This T cell receptor beta chain is from a study of cytomegalovirus exposure and HLA in healthy donors (dated by TCRdb to about 2017). Some background on the complete study: An earlier analysis of more than 550 of the donors reported about 280 Gb of sequence data and some 110 million unique TCR beta sequences obtained from around 180 million T cells. The aim of the study was to test whether cataloging public T cell receptors could identify signatures of past pathogen exposure. A later genetic analysis used genome-wide SNP genotypes for 398 of the 666 donors, treating that subset as a discovery cohort. Among around 400 genotyped donors of the cohort, an average of approximately 240,000 unique TCR beta nucleotide sequences were sequenced per donor, roughly a sixth of them non-productive. Both class I and class II loci were covered by HLA typing, at four-digit resolution. To predict cytomegalovirus infection status, the study combined high-throughput TCR immunosequencing, statistical association of individual TCRs with disease status, and machine learning. In the later analysis, no new phenotypic data were used to find candidate immune exposures; instead, reliance was placed on TCR beta sequences and their occurrence across donors. Typing coverage differed by locus: A, B, C, DRB1 and DQB1 were typed in roughly 620-640 donors, DQA1 in 500 to 550, DPA1 in approximately 610, and DPB1 in around 440. In addition to the first cohort of around 670 subjects, a separate validation cohort of approximately 110 different subjects was used. An earlier analysis of approximately 640 of the donors applied high-throughput TCR beta sequencing to assess whether each TCR beta V gene segment acted as functional or pseudogenic. An early release that covered about 600 HLA-typed donors contained about 300 gigabases of sequencing data and around 80 million unique TCR sequences. A handful of DR-DQ haplotypes were handled as single units for association and clustering because linkage in the cohort was strong. Of the 350 to 450 genotyped donors, around 81% fell in the genetic ancestry cluster associated with self-reported Caucasian donors. Donor age, sex, ethnicity and CMV serostatus were compiled together with the repertoire data. Every discovery cohort repertoire had been produced on one sequencing platform. Using immunosequencing, the study profiled T cell repertoires from around 670 subjects and related those repertoires to cytomegalovirus serostatus. A later analysis re-analyzed previously published TCR beta repertoires from 600 to 850 donors and added high-resolution HLA genotyping to study TCR occurrence patterns. Overall study results and their limits: HLA typing was unavailable for some donors at each locus, so association tests used only the typed subset. The sequencing pipeline was judged likely to have produced a cluster of highly shared sequence variants as a technical artifact. Correlated functional status among segregating V segments might be attributable to linkage disequilibrium, but an unknown experimental factor could not be ruled out. When HLA alleles, especially DR and DQ, strongly co-occurred, TCR associations were difficult to assign to individual alleles. The only immune exposure information available for the cohort was CMV serostatus. A further reported finding was that TCR beta sequences accurately predicted the HLA-A and HLA-B alleles for most subjects in the first cohort. In vitro tests confirmed that three of the cytomegalovirus-associated TCR beta chains recognize cytomegalovirus antigens. A later analysis found that HLA-associated TCR beta chains were more clonally expanded and had lower generation probabilities than equally common non-associated chains. According to a later analysis, parvovirus B19, influenza, CMV and Epstein-Barr virus appeared linked to several top co-occurrence clusters. In an earlier analysis of under 600 of the donors, most TCR beta V segments were observed in productive rearrangements about 87% or about 30% of the time, broadly matching IMGT annotations. Because counts were too low, around 18 rarely observed V segments, including chromosome 9 orphons, were left out of the earlier analysis of over 550 of the donors. In a later analysis, TCR association rates were found to vary across HLA loci, with the most associated TCRs seen for DRB1 alleles and the fewest for HLA-C alleles. A total of fewer than 200 TCR beta chains were listed by the study as associated with cytomegalovirus. The cohort was sequenced for TCR beta chains only, and without alpha or paired-chain data the features that could be detected were limited. According to a later genetic analysis, donors in an Asian-associated ancestry cluster had fewer N-insertions in productive TCRs than the approximately 650-donor mean. The classifier was reported to diagnose cytomegalovirus status with high specificity and sensitivity in both the original cohort and the validation cohort. A later genetic analysis associated a missense DCLRE1C variant with V-gene and J-gene trimming of TCR beta chains, and an independent cohort replicated the association. According to a later analysis, most CMV-associated TCR beta chains appeared to be HLA-restricted, and the HLA associations seemed to be driven largely by CMV exposure. Roughly uniform sequencing depth across donors was assumed in presence/absence analyses, although this assumption may not hold. Most TCR sequences were observed very rarely across donors, whereas some public TCRs were present in many individuals. A later analysis associated around 16,000 TCR beta sequences with specific HLA alleles at a false discovery rate of 0.05. The authors suggested that the approach could potentially be extended to other disease states and immunological phenotypes.

This clone was found a few times. This receptor's antigen is unknown. Base quality data are lacking; no much larger clone is found one base away. The cohort consisted of 666 healthy bone marrow donors. At the time of sampling, all cohort members were nominally healthy, though unrecorded immune exposures were likely present. The donor tested CMV seronegative, placing the donor among the 352 seronegative members of the cohort. Each donor provided a peripheral blood sample, and peripheral blood mononuclear cells were used for TCR beta sequencing. Genomic DNA was extracted from the blood cell samples with the Qiagen DNeasy Blood Extraction Kit. Library prep was done by the immunoSEQ multiplex PCR assay. The multiplex PCR relied on a mix of 60 forward primers for TCR Vbeta segments and 13 reverse primers for TCR Jbeta segments. The CDR3 region of rearranged TCR beta genes was amplified from genomic DNA with a multiplex PCR assay. On the Illumina HiSeq System, the amplified TCR beta libraries were sequenced as 87-base-pair reads. The study's own analysis went as follows. Across the 700 or so repertoires, a later analysis counted 75 million to 90 million unique TCR beta chains, 9 million to 14 million of which were shared by at least two donors. A nearest-neighbor algorithm error-corrected the raw reads and collapsed the reads into unique sequences, merging closely related sequences to remove PCR and sequencing errors. To assign V, D and J gene segments, CDR3 sequences were aligned to IMGT reference sequences. For a sequence to be retained, at least a six-nucleotide match to both a V gene segment and a J gene segment was required. A rearrangement counted as productive if the CDR3 had no stop codons and remained in frame with V and J, and every other rearrangement counted as non-productive. CDR3 was defined by IMGT convention, running from the second conserved V-encoded cysteine to the conserved J-encoded phenylalanine. The earlier analysis of about 610 of the donors excluded any sequence lacking an unambiguous match to a single V gene segment. In an earlier analysis of 587 of the donors, a V segment was called functional when productive rearrangements were above 56.7%, and segregating when the standard deviation between donors exceeded 5%. A statistical classification framework was developed to diagnose cytomegalovirus status using the catalog of TCR beta chain sequences. In a later analysis, TCR nucleotide sequences were compared against IMGT/GENE-DB human TR gene sequences so that V and J genes could be assigned. The TCRdist pipeline was used in a later analysis to assign CDR3 sequences and most-parsimonious VDJ recombination scenarios. In a later analysis, each TCR beta chain was defined by its CDR3 amino acid sequence together with its V-gene family, and reads without a unique V-gene family were excluded. A later analysis removed 592 highly shared, low-generation-probability nucleotide sequences to deal with suspected cross-contamination and a sequencing artifact. For each public chain, a later analysis derived a clonal expansion index from normalized ranks of inferred template counts within each repertoire. In a later analysis, generation probabilities were computed using a VDJ recombination model fitted to out-of-frame rearrangements, and the results were checked against IGoR. Hypergeometric tests were used in a later analysis to score TCR-TCR, TCR-HLA and TCR-CMV co-occurrence, with a repertoire-size bias correction applied to the TCR pairs. To estimate false discovery rates, a later analysis permuted the HLA or CMV assignments 20 times. In a later analysis, co-occurring TCRs were grouped using DBSCAN, with TCRdist sequence similarity added in when clustering inside HLA-allele-positive subsets. For co-occurrence clustering, repertoires with fewer than 30,000 or more than 120,000 public chains were excluded, along with a handful of repertoires with anomalous nucleotide sharing. TCRdb provides this immuneACCESS table in a form limited to in-frame rearrangements. Some clones are lacking; in checked studies, under half of them reflect an unresolved V gene, and why the rest are absent is not known. The D gene and trimming were derived from the DNA, and the V and J assignments and clone size from that table. This sample has roughly 130,000 clones in its table, and about 8.5% of those were observed once. The ten largest clonotypes hold 5.5% of the sample.

The source of this sequence is a man aged 35 to 55 in good health and CMV-seronegative. Material: PBMCs.

The CDR3 reads CASSAYRDGYTF. The nucleotide sequence is given as TGTGCCAGCAGCGCCTACAGGGATGGCTACACCTTC. This chain is built from TRBV9 and TRBJ1-2; TRBD1 could be the D gene, as 6 bases match. V is reduced by 3 bases and J by 6 bases, leaving a spacing of 9 bases between them. The germline V gene sets CDR1 to SGDLS and CDR2 to YYNGEE. The CDR3 contains 12 residues, cysteine and phenylalanine counted. Of the read, only the CDR3 DNA is kept; its 36 bases are in frame from base 1. With the rest looked up from the reference TRBV9 and TRBJ1-2 genes rather than sequenced, the full variable domain is DSGVTQTPKHLITATGQRVTLRCSPRSGDLSVYWYQQSLDQGLQFLIQYYNGEERAKGNILERFSAQQFPDLHSELNLSSLELGDSALYFCASSAYRDGYTFGSGTRLTVV.